This TCR beta chain is from a study of T cell repertoires in cytomegalovirus infection. Whole-study context: CMV epitopes in the study were HLA-C-restricted (recently identified) and HLA-B-restricted (well studied). Public TCR beta signatures indicated both CMV infection and matching HLA type.

Note on this clonotype: The antigen is unknown.

Germline lookup yields CDR1 SGHAT and CDR2 FQNNGV. The CDR3 sequence is 12 residues long. V lost 10 bases to trimming and J lost 5 bases; unmatched junction nucleotides: 7. One entry per CDR3 protein, called by TCRdb with MiXCR from the reads. The sample lists about 830,000 distinct CDR3 sequences, about 33% occurring once. General study results and limits: It was HLA-C-restricted CMV-specific TCR beta clonotypes that dominated the response ex vivo. CMV carriers with the relevant HLA were identified by cumulative public TCR beta family frequency.

This receptor was identified in a human donor in good health (CMV status not recorded). Some clones in this sample may be carry-over from other donors' samples. The source was cultured CD8+ T cells from PBMCs, collected from culture after CMV antigen stimulation. The rearrangement joins TRBV11-2 to TRBJ2-5; 7 bases match TRBD1. The CDR3 loop is CATEQGRETQYF. The CDR3 nucleotides are TGTGCCACCGAACAGGGGCGCGAGACCCAGTACTTC.